This paragraph covers one T cell receptor (beta chain) sequence. The data were taken from a study of blood T cells in healthy people across ages. About the research overall: Template-switching capture recovered about one barcoded beta molecule per two T cells.

The CDR3 loop spans 13 amino acids. Trimming pared 3 bases from V and 7 bases from J, leaving 13 bases between. Combining a sample-barcoded 5' primer with a J-beta primer mix, a second PCR ran for roughly 7 to 12 cycles. With 12 random nucleotides, a template-switch adaptor tagged each individual cDNA molecule. TCRdb re-derived calls from the 5' RACE reads in MiXCR, one entry per CDR3 protein. Here the sample spans roughly 800,000 distinct CDR3 sequences, 50% to 65% being singletons. The receptor comes from a man aged 80 or over in good health. The rearrangement joins TRBV12-3 or TRBV12-4 to TRBJ2-7; D remains unclear. The specimen sequenced was blood. The CDR3 nucleotides read TGTGCCAGCAGTTTCTCTGGGTTGGAGGAGCAGTACTTC. Translated, it gives CASSFSGLEEQYF.